The 6 T cell receptor beta chains presented below share a single source sample, sequenced in a study of T cell repertoires in cytomegalovirus infection. TCRdb re-analysed the reads in MiXCR, keeping a single row per CDR3 protein. The sample has 85,000 to 130,000 distinct CDR3 sequences, under 25% seen once. What was sequenced was CD8+ T cells from PBMCs. The receptors stem from a human donor in good health (CMV status not recorded). Some clones in this sample may be carry-over from other donors' samples.

This chain connects TRBV7-9 to TRBJ2-7; D tentatively reads TRBD1 or TRBD2 (5 bases each). Germline CDR1 SEHNR, CDR2 FQNEAQ (reference sequence). This CDR3 is built from 15 residues. V lost 4 bases and J lost 1, with 14 bases in between. CDR3 nucleotide sequence: TGTGCCAGCAGCTCCACAAGGGACCCTTCCTACGAGCAGTACTTC. Translating it yields CASSSTRDPSYEQYF.

The chain combines TRBV13 with TRBJ1-1, with D unclear. The CDR3 loop spans 15 amino acids. V gave up 4 bases and J gave up 0 bases, with 12 bases separating them. Germline values: CDR1 PRHDT, CDR2 FYEKMQ (reference sequence). The DNA of the CDR3 is TGTGCCAGCAGCTCGATGACCGCAATGAACACTGAAGCTTTCTTT. This sequence encodes CASSSMTAMNTEAFF.

The V call is TRBV2, the J call TRBJ2-5; possible D gene TRBD2, 6 bases. CDR1 SNHLY and CDR2 FYNNEI come from the germline V gene. The CDR3 consists of 15 residues. V was pared by 4 bases and J by 6 bases, with 18 bases between. For the CDR3, the DNA is TGTGCCAGCAGTGGGTTAACGGGAGCAGGCCAGACCCAGTACTTC. Encoded protein: CASSGLTGAGQTQYF.

This clonotype has a count of ten or more. The V gene is TRBV7-6, the J gene TRBJ2-2, with a possible D match to TRBD1 (6 bases). V lost 5 bases and J lost 6, with 13 bases in between. Germline V gives CDR1 SGHVS, CDR2 FNYEAQ. The CDR3 has 14 amino acids. The CDR3 is CASSPTTGAGELFF. The CDR3 DNA reads TGTGCCAGCAGCCCCACGACAGGAGCCGGGGAGCTGTTTTTT.

This clonotype turned up a few times. The chain has TRBV7-6 and TRBJ2-7; 10 bases map to TRBD1. In germline, CDR1 is SGHVS, CDR2 FNYEAQ. The CDR3 is made up of 17 amino acids. With V trimmed by 3 bases and J by 2 bases, 10 bases remained unmatched. The CDR3 spells CASSFSVTGTGAYEQYF. The DNA of the CDR3 is TGTGCCAGCAGCTTTAGTGTCACCGGGACAGGGGCCTACGAGCAGTACTTC.

The rearrangement uses TRBV7-8 and TRBJ2-2; TRBD1 matches at 8 bases. The CDR3 runs 15 residues. Trimming removed 5 bases from V and 7 bases from J; junction bases left unmatched: 9. Germline V gene sequence: CDR1 SGHVS, CDR2 FQNEAQ. The DNA of the CDR3 is TGTGCCAGCAGCCTACGACAGGGGCGGGTCGGGGAGCTGTTTTTT. This sequence encodes CASSLRQGRVGELFF. Complete variable domain (other parts from reference TRBV7-8 and TRBJ2-2): GAGVSQSPRYKVAKRGQDVALRCDPISGHVSLFWYQQALGQGPEFLTYFQNEAQLDKSGLPSDRFFAERPEGSVSTLKIQRTQQEDSAVYLCASSLRQGRVGELFFGEGSRLTVL.